Below, 16 T cell receptor beta chains from the same sample are listed, as sequenced in a study of blood T cell repertoires in COVID-19. Assay used: immunoSEQ multiplex PCR; TCRdb lists only in-frame clones, some missing. Of some 120,000 clones listed, approximately 77% are singletons. Sequenced material: peripheral blood. The receptors were sampled from a human donor in a cohort sampled during active COVID-19.

The chain uses TRBV30 and TRBJ1-3; D is undetermined. The CDR3 runs to 12 residues. V was pared by 0 bases and J by 2 bases, with 2 bases between. Germline CDR1 is GTSNPN and CDR2 is SVGIG (reference sequence). In nucleotides, the CDR3 is TGTGCCTGGAGTGTCGCTGGAAACACCATATATTTT. This sequence encodes CAWSVAGNTIYF.

The V call is TRBV27, the J call TRBJ2-6, with 13 positions matching TRBD2. J lost 2 bases, V lost 5 bases, and 12 bases had no gene match. Germline-derived CDR1 and CDR2 are MNHEY and SMNVEV (reference sequence). The CDR3 spans 20 residues. CDR3 region: CASSLRWTSGSIAGANVLTF. CDR3 sequence (DNA): TGTGCCAGCAGTCTCCGCTGGACTAGCGGGAGCATCGCTGGGGCCAACGTCCTGACTTTC.

The V gene is TRBV9, the J gene TRBJ1-1; 7 positions match TRBD1. The germline gives CDR1 SGDLS, CDR2 YYNGEE. This CDR3 is 14 amino acids long. V lost 4 bases and J lost 0; bases outside the gene matches: 3. CDR3 nucleotide sequence: TGTGCCAGCAGCCCCAGGGGGTTGAACACTGAAGCTTTCTTT. This encodes CASSPRGLNTEAFF.

The V gene is TRBV5-6, the J gene TRBJ2-1; the D gene is possibly TRBD2 (5 bases). From germline, CDR1 is SGHDT and CDR2 YYEEEE. Trimming stripped 4 bases from V and 6 bases from J, with 11 bases between. The CDR3 consists of 13 residues. The CDR3 sequence is CASSQTTSNEQFF. In nucleotides, the CDR3 is TGTGCCAGCAGCCAAACTACTAGCAATGAGCAGTTCTTC.

This chain joins TRBV11-1 and TRBJ2-7; D is undetermined. The CDR3 consists of 12 residues. V was shortened by 5 bases and J by 0 bases, with 5 bases between the two germline ends. Germline V gives CDR1 SGHAT, CDR2 FQDESV (reference sequence). The CDR3 DNA reads TGTGCCAGCAGCCCTAGCTCCTACGAGCAGTACTTC. It specifies CASSPSSYEQYF.

The V call is TRBV3-1 (or the pseudogene TRBV3-2), the J call TRBJ2-7; D not certain. Germline V gene lookup returns CDR1 LGHDT and CDR2 YNNKEL (reference sequence). The CDR3 has 15 residues. V was cut by 1 base and J by 1 base, with 11 bases left in between. CDR3 in amino acids: CASSQASLGSYEQYF. The CDR3 bases are TGTGCCAGCAGCCAAGCCTCCCTAGGTTCCTACGAGCAGTACTTC.

This chain links TRBV14 with TRBJ2-7; D possibly corresponds to TRBD2 (5 bases). CDR3 length: 17 amino acids. The V end was cut by 0 bases, the J end by 0 bases, with 15 bases between. The germline V gene encodes CDR1 SGHDN and CDR2 FVKESK. CDR3 residues: CASSQEPRRGSSYEQYF. DNA for the CDR3: TGTGCCAGCAGCCAAGAGCCCCGACGGGGAAGCTCCTACGAGCAGTACTTC.

This rearrangement joins TRBV12-3 or TRBV12-4 to TRBJ2-3; no clear D. This CDR3 has 13 residues. V gave up 7 bases and J gave up 3 bases, with 11 bases separating them. This CDR3 is CASTWLGTDTQYF. DNA of the CDR3: TGTGCCAGCACCTGGCTAGGTACAGATACGCAGTATTTT.

This chain joins TRBV5-4 and TRBJ1-2, with 7 bases matching TRBD1. This CDR3 comprises 14 residues. The germline V gene encodes CDR1 SGHNT and CDR2 YYREEE (reference sequence). V trimming: 0 bases; J trimming: 5 bases; junction bases outside the gene matches: 4. CDR3 amino acids: CASSLARGQYGYTF. The CDR3 DNA follows: TGTGCCAGCAGCTTGGCTCGGGGACAGTATGGCTACACCTTC. Using reference TRBV5-4 and TRBJ1-2 for the parts outside the CDR3, the full variable domain is ETGVTQSPTHLIKTRGQQVTLRCSSQSGHNTVSWYQQALGQGPQFIFQYYREEENGRGNFPPRFSGLQFPNYSSELNVNALELDDSALYLCASSLARGQYGYTFGSGTRLTVV.

This clone was picked up a small number of times. The chain links TRBV5-6 to TRBJ1-6; 10 bases line up with TRBD1. The V gene end was trimmed by 4 bases and the J gene end by 9 bases; junction bases not matched to a gene: 10. CDR3 length: 16 amino acids. Germline lookup yields CDR1 SGHDT and CDR2 YYEEEE. The CDR3 DNA follows: TGTGCCAGCAGCCCCATGACAGGGGGCGCCCCTTCACCCCTCCACTTT. Amino acid sequence: CASSPMTGGAPSPLHF. The full variable domain, rest sourced from reference TRBV5-6 and TRBJ1-6, is DAGVTQSPTHLIKTRGQQVTLRCSPKSGHDTVSWYQQALGQGPQFIFQYYEEEERQRGNFPDRFSGHQFPNYSSELNVNALLLGDSALYLCASSPMTGGAPSPLHFGNGTRLTVT.

This chain links TRBV15 with TRBJ1-1; D gene ambiguous. V shed 0 bases and J shed 4 bases, with 6 bases lying between them. CDR1 is LNHNV and CDR2 is YYDKDF in the germline V gene (reference sequence). This CDR3 is built from 13 residues. The CDR3 DNA follows: TGTGCCACCAGCAGAGATCGGGGCACTGAAGCTTTCTTT. It yields the protein CATSRDRGTEAFF.

The chain joins TRBV27 to TRBJ2-7, with 10 bases that match TRBD1. Germline loops: CDR1 MNHEY, CDR2 SMNVEV (reference sequence). The V segment lost 6 bases and the J segment 5 bases; nucleotides outside the gene matches: 7. The CDR3 has 14 residues. CDR3 sequence: CASRLTGGANEQYF. CDR3 nucleotide sequence: TGTGCCAGCAGGCTGACAGGGGGCGCTAACGAGCAGTACTTC.

The genes are TRBV29-1 and TRBJ1-3, with D perhaps matching TRBD1 (6 bases). The germline V and J ends were trimmed by 5 bases and 2 bases, with 13 bases remaining between them. This CDR3 is 14 amino acids long. The germline CDR1 and CDR2 sequences are SQVTM and ANQGSEA. The CDR3 region is CSVSEAGAGNTIYF. Here the CDR3 DNA reads TGCAGCGTTTCCGAGGCAGGGGCTGGAAACACCATATATTTT.

This clone is a singleton in its sample. The chain employs TRBV18 and TRBJ2-5, with a possible D match to TRBD1 (6 bases). The CDR3 has 15 residues. Germline CDR1 and CDR2: KGHSH and LQKENI. The germline V and J ends were trimmed by 0 bases and 5 bases, with 13 bases remaining between them. The CDR3 sequence: CASSPPQGYGETQYF. The CDR3 coding sequence is TGTGCCAGCTCACCACCACAGGGTTACGGGGAGACCCAGTACTTC. Full variable domain (rest looked up from reference TRBV18 and TRBJ2-5): NAGVMQNPRHLVRRRGQEARLRCSPMKGHSHVYWYRQLPEEGLKFMVYLQKENIIDESGMPKERFSAEFPKEGPSILRIQQVVRGDSAAYFCASSPPQGYGETQYFGPGTRLLVL.

This chain uses TRBV10-3 with TRBJ2-7; 8 bases agree with TRBD1. Germline-derived CDR1 and CDR2 are ENHRY and SYGVKD. This CDR3 region has 14 residues. The V and J ends lost 10 bases and 0 bases, in that order; junction bases with no gene match: 8. The CDR3 DNA sequence: TGTGCCACCCAATGGGACAGGAGCTCCTACGAGCAGTACTTC. Translating it yields CATQWDRSSYEQYF.

The chain is built from TRBV20-1 and TRBJ2-7; a weak D match, TRBD1 (5 bases). The CDR3 is 11 residues long. Per germline, CDR1 DFQATT and CDR2 SNEGSKA (reference sequence). The CDR3 DNA sequence: TGCAGCCCGGACACAACCTACGAGCAGTACTTC. This sequence encodes CSPDTTYEQYF.